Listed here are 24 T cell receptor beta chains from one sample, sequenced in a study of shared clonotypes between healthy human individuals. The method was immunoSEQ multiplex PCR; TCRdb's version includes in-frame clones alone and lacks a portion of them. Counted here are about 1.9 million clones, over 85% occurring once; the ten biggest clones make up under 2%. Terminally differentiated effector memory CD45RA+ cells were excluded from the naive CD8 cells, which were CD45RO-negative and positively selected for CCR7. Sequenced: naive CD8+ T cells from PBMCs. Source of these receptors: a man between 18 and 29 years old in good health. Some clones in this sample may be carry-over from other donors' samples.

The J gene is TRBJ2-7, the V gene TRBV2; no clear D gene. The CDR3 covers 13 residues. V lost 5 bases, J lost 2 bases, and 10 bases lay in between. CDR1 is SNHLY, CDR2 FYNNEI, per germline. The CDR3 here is CASSQNYPYEQYF. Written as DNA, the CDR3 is TGTGCCAGCAGTCAGAACTATCCCTACGAGCAGTACTTC.

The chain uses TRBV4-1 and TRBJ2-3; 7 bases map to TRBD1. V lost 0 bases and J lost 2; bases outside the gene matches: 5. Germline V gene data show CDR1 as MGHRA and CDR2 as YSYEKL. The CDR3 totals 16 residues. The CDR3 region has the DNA TGCGCCAGCAGCCAAGAGACAGGGACCTACACAGATACGCAGTATTTT. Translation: CASSQETGTYTDTQYF.

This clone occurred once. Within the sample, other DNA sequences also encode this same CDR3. The CDR3 nucleotides are TGTGCCAGCAGCCCAGGACAGGGGGCATACGAGCAGTACTTC. Translating gives CASSPGQGAYEQYF. The chain combines TRBV6-5 with TRBJ2-7; 11 bases map to TRBD1. Trimming took 6 bases from V and 4 from J; bases not matched to a gene: 5. Germline V CDR1 and CDR2: MNHEY, SVGAGI. The CDR3 is 14 amino acids.

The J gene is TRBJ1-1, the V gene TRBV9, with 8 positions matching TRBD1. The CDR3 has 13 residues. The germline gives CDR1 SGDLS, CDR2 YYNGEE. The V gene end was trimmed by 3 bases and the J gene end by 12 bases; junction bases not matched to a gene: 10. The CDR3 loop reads CASSASGGSGSFF. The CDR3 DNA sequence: TGTGCCAGCAGCGCCTCAGGGGGCTCAGGGTCTTTCTTT.

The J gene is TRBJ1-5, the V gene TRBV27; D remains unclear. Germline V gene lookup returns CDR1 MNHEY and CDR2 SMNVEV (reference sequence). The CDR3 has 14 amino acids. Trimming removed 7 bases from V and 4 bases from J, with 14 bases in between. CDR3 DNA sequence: TGTGCCAGCACCACCGGGCCCCTTAATCAGCCCCAGCATTTT. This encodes CASTTGPLNQPQHF.

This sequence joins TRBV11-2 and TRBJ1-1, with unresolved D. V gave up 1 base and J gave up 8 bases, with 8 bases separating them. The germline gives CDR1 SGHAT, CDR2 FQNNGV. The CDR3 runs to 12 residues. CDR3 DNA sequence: TGTGCCAGCAGCTTAGTGATGGGGGAAGCTTTCTTT. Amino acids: CASSLVMGEAFF. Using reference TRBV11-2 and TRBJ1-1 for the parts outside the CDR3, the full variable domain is EAGVAQSPRYKIIEKRQSVAFWCNPISGHATLYWYQQILGQGPKLLIQFQNNGVVDDSQLPKDRFSAERLKGVDSTLKIQPAKLEDSAVYLCASSLVMGEAFFGQGTRLTVV.

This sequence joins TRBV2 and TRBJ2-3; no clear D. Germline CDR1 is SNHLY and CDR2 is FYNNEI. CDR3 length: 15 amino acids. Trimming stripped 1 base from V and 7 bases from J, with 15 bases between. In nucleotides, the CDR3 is TGTGCCAGCAGTGAAGGTCTCCTGAGCTTGTATACGCAGTATTTT. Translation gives CASSEGLLSLYTQYF.

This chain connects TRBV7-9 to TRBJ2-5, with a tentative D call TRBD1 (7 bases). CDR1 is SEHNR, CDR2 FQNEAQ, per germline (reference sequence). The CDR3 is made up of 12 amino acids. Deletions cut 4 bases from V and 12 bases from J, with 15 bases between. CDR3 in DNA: TGTGCCAGCAGCTGGGGGGACACAGGGGAGTACTTC. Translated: CASSWGDTGEYF.

Here the CDR3 reads CASSAVGGLNTEAFF. The CDR3 nucleotides read TGTGCCAGCAGCGCCGTCGGGGGATTGAACACTGAAGCTTTCTTT. J is TRBJ1-1 and V is TRBV27; D is possibly TRBD1 (5 bases). The CDR3 extends over 15 amino acids. V gave up 6 bases and J gave up 0 bases, with 14 bases separating them. The germline V gene has CDR1 MNHEY and CDR2 SMNVEV (reference sequence).

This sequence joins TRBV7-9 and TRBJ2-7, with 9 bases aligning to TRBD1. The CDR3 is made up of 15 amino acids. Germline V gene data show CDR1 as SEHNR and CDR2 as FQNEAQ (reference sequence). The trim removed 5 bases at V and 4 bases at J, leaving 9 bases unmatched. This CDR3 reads CASSPTRDRVYEQYF. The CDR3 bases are TGTGCCAGCAGCCCCACCCGGGACAGGGTGTACGAGCAGTACTTC.

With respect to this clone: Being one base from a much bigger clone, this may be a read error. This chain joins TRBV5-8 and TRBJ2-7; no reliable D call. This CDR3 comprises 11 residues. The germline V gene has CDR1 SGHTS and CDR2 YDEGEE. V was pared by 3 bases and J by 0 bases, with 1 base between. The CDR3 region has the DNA TGTGCCAGCAGCTACTCCTACGAGCAGTACTTC. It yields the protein CASSYSYEQYF.

CDR3 residues: CASSESSGTNQPQHF. The CDR3 DNA sequence: TGTGCCAGCAGTGAAAGCAGCGGGACGAATCAGCCCCAGCATTTT. The chain links TRBV6-1 to TRBJ1-5; the D gene is possibly TRBD1 (5 bases). Trimming pared 2 bases from V and 4 bases from J, leaving 12 bases between. Germline values: CDR1 MNHNS, CDR2 SASEGT. This CDR3 comprises 15 residues.

In DNA form, the CDR3 reads TGCGCCAGCAGCCAAGGTTCGAGGACTAGCGGGAGAGGGTACATTCAGTACTTC. It is translated as CASSQGSRTSGRGYIQYF. The rearrangement links TRBV4-1 to TRBJ2-4; the match to TRBD2 covers 13 bases. This CDR3 is 18 amino acids long. Trimming at V came to 1 base and at J to 8 bases, leaving 11 bases not matched to a gene. Germline V gene lookup returns CDR1 MGHRA and CDR2 YSYEKL.

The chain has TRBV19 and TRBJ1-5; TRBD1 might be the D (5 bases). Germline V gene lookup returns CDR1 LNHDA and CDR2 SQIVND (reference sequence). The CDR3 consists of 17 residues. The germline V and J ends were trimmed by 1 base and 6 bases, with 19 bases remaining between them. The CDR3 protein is CASSIGRRGNVGQPQHF. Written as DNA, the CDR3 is TGTGCCAGTAGTATAGGGCGGAGGGGTAACGTTGGTCAGCCCCAGCATTTT.

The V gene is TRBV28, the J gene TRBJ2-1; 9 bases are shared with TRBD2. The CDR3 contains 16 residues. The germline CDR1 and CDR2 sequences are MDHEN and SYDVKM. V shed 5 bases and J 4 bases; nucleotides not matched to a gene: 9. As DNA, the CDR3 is TGTGCCAGCAGTGAACGGGGGACTAGCTTATACAATGAGCAGTTCTTC. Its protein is CASSERGTSLYNEQFF.

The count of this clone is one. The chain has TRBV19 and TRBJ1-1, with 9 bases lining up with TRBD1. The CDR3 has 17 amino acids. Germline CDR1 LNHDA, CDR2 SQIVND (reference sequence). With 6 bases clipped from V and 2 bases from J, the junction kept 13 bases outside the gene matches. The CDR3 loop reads CASSLIPNRGPNTEAFF. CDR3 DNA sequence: TGTGCCAGTAGCCTTATACCGAACAGGGGGCCAAACACTGAAGCTTTCTTT.

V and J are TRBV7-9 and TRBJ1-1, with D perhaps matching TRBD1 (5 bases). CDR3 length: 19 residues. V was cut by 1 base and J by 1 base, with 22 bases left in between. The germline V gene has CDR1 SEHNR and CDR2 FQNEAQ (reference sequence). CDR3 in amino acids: CASSLVVLWGSDKNTEAFF. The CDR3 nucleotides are TGTGCCAGCAGCTTAGTGGTTTTATGGGGCTCGGATAAGAACACTGAAGCTTTCTTT. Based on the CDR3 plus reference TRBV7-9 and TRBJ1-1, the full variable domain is DTGVSQNPRHKITKRGQNVTFRCDPISEHNRLYWYRQTLGQGPEFLTYFQNEAQLEKSRLLSDRFSAERPKGSFSTLEIQRTEQGDSAMYLCASSLVVLWGSDKNTEAFFGQGTRLTVV.

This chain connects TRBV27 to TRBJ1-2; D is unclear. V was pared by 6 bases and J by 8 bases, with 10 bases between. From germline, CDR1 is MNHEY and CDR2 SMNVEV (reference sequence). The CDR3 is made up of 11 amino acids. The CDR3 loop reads CASSTGVGYTF. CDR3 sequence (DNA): TGTGCCAGCAGCACCGGGGTGGGCTACACCTTC.

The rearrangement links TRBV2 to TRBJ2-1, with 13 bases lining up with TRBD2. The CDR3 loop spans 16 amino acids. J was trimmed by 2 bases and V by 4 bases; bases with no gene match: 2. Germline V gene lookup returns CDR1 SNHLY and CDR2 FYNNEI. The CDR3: CASSATSGRTYNEQFF. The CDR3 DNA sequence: TGTGCCAGCAGTGCGACTAGCGGGAGGACCTACAATGAGCAGTTCTTC.

CDR3: CASSIDQGTLDTQYF. The CDR3 nucleotides are TGTGCCAGTAGTATAGACCAAGGGACCCTGGATACGCAGTATTTT. J is TRBJ2-3 and V is TRBV19; D may be TRBD1 or TRBD2 (5 bases each). Trimming removed 0 bases from V and 6 bases from J, with 13 bases in between. This CDR3 is built from 15 residues. CDR1 is LNHDA, CDR2 SQIVND, per germline (reference sequence). Combining the CDR3 with reference TRBV19 and TRBJ2-3 gives the whole variable domain DGGITQSPKYLFRKEGQNVTLSCEQNLNHDAMYWYRQDPGQGLRLIYYSQIVNDFQKGDIAEGYSVSREKKESFPLTVTSAQKNPTAFYLCASSIDQGTLDTQYFGPGTRLTVL.

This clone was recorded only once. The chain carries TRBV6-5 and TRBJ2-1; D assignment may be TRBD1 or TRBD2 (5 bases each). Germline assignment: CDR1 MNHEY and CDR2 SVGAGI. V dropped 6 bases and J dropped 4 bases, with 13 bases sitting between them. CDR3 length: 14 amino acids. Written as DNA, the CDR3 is TGTGCCAGCAGGAGGGACGCACATTACAATGAGCAGTTCTTC. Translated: CASRRDAHYNEQFF.

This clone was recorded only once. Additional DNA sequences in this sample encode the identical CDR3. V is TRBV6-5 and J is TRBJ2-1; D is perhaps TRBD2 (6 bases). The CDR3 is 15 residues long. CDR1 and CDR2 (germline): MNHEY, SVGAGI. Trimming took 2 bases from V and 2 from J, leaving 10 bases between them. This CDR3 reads CASSYRLAPYNEQFF. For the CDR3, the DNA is TGTGCCAGCAGTTACCGGCTAGCGCCCTACAATGAGCAGTTCTTC.

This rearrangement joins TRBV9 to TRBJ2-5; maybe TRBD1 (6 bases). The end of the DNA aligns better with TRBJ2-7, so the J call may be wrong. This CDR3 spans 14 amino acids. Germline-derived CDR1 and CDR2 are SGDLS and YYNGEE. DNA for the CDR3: TGTGCCAGCAGCGTAGATGGGACAAGGAACGAGCAGTACTTC. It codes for CASSVDGTRNEQYF.

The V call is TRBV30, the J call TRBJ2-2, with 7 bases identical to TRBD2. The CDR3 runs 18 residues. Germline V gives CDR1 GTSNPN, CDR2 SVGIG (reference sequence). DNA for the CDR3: TGTGCGATCGGGCCTAGCGGAGACCCATATCCGAACACCGGGGAGCTGTTTTTT. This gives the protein CAIGPSGDPYPNTGELFF.